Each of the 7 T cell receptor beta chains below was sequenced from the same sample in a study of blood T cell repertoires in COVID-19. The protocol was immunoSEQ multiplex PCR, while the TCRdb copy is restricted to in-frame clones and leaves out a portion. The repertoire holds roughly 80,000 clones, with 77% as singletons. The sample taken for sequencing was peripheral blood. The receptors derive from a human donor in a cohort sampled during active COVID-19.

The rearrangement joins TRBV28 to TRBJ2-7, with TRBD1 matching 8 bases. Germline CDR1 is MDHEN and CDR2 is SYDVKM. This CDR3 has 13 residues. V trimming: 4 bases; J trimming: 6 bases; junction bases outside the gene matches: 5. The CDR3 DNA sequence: TGTGCCAGCAGTTCCGGACAGGGCCCCGAGCAGTACTTC. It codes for CASSSGQGPEQYF.

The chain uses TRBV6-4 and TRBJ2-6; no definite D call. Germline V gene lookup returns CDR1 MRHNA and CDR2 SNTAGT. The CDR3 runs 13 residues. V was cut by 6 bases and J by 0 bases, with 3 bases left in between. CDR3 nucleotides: TGTGCCAGCAGCAGCTCTGGGGCCAACGTCCTGACTTTC. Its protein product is CASSSSGANVLTF.

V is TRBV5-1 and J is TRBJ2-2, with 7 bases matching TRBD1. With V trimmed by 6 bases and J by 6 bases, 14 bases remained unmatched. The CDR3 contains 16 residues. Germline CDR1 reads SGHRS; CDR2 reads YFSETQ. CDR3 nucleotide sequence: TGCGCCAGCACCCCACTTAGTAGGGGGCAGGCCGGGGAGCTGTTTTTT. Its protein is CASTPLSRGQAGELFF. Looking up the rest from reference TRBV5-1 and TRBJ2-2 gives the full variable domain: KAGVTQTPRYLIKTRGQQVTLSCSPISGHRSVSWYQQTPGQGLQFLFEYFSETQRNKGNFPGRFSGRQFSNSRSEMNVSTLELGDSALYLCASTPLSRGQAGELFFGEGSRLTVL.

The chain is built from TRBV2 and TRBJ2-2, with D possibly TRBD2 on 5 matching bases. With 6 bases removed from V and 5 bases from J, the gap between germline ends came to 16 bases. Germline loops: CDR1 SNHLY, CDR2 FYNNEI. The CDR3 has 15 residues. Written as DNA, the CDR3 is TGTGCCAGCAGGGAAAGTCCCGGGGAAACCGGGGAGCTGTTTTTT. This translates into CASRESPGETGELFF.

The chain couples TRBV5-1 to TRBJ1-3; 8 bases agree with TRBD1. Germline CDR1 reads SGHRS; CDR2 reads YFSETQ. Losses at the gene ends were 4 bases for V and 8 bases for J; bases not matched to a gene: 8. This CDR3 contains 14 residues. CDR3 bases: TGCGCCAGCAGCCCTGGACAGGGCTCAGACACCATATATTTT. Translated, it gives CASSPGQGSDTIYF.

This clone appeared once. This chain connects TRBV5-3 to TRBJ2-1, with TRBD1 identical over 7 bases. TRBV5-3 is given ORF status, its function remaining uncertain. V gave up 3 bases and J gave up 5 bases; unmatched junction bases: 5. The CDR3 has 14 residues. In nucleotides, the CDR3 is TGTGCCAGAAGCTCGGGACAGAACGACAATGAGCAGTTCTTC. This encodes CARSSGQNDNEQFF.

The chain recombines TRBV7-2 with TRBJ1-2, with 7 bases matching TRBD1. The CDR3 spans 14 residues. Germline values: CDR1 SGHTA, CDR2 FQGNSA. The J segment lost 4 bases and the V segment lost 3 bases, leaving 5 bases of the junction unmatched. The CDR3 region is CASSFSGGIYGYTF. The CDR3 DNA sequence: TGTGCCAGCAGCTTTTCAGGGGGTATCTATGGCTACACCTTC.